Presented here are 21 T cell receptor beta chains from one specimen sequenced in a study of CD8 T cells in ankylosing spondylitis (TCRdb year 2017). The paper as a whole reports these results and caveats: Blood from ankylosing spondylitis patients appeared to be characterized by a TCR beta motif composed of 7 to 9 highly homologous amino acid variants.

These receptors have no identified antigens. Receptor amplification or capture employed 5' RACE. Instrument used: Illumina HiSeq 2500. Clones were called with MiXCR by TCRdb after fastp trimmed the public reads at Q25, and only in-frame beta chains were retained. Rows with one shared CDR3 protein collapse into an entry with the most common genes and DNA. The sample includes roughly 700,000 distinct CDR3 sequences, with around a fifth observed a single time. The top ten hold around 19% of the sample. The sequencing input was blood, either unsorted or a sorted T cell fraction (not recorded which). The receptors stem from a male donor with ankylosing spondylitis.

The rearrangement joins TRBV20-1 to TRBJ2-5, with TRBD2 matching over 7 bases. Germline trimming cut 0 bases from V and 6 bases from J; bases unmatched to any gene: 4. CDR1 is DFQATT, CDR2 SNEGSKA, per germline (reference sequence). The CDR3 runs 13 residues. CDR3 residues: CSARDTSAKTQYF. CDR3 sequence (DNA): TGCAGTGCTAGAGATACTAGCGCGAAGACCCAGTACTTC.

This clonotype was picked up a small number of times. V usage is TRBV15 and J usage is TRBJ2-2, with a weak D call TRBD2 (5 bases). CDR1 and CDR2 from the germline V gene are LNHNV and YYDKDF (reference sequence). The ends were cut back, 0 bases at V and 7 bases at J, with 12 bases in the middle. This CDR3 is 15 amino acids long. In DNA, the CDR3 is TGTGCCACCAGCAGAGATCGAGGGTTGGGCGGGGAGCTGTTTTTT. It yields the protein CATSRDRGLGGELFF.

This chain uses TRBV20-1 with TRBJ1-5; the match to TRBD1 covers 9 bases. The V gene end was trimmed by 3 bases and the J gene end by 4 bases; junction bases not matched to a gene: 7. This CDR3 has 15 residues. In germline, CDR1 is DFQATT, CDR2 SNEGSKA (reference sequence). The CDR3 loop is CSASTIGQGNQPQHF. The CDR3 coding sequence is TGCAGTGCTAGTACCATTGGACAGGGGAATCAGCCCCAGCATTTT.

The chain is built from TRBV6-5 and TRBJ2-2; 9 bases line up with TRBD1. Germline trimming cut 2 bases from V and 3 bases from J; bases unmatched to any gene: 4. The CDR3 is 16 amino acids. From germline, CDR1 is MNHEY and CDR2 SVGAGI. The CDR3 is CASSYPRTGDTGELFF. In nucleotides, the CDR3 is TGTGCCAGCAGTTACCCCCGGACAGGGGACACCGGGGAGCTGTTTTTT.

In DNA form, the CDR3 reads TGTGCCAGCAGTCCTGACAGGGGAGCCGGAAACTATGGCTACACCTTC. Protein sequence: CASSPDRGAGNYGYTF. The chain is built from TRBV12-3 or TRBV12-4 and TRBJ1-2; 8 bases line up with TRBD1. V lost 5 bases, J lost 2 bases, and 10 bases stayed unmatched. This CDR3 spans 16 amino acids.

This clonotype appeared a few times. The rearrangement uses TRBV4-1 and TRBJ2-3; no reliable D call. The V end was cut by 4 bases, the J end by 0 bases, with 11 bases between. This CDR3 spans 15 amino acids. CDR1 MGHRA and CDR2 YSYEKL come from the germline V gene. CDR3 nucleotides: TGCGCCAGCAGCCGAGTGACACGGAGCACAGATACGCAGTATTTT. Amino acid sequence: CASSRVTRSTDTQYF.

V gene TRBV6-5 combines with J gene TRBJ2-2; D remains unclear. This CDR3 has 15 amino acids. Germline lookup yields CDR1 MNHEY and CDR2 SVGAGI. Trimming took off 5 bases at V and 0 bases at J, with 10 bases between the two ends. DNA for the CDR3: TGTGCCAGCAGTACTACAGACGCGAACACCGGGGAGCTGTTTTTT. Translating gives CASSTTDANTGELFF.

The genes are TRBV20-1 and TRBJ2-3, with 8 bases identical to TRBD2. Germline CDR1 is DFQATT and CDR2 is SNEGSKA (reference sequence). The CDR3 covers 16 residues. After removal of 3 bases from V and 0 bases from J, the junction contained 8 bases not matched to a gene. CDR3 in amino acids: CSASIAGGKSTDTQYF. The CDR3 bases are TGCAGTGCTAGCATTGCGGGGGGCAAAAGCACAGATACGCAGTATTTT.

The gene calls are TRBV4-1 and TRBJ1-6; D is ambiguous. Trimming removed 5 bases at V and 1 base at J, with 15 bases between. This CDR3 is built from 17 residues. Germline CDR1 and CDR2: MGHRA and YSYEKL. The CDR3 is CASSVKRGWSYNSPLHF. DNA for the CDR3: TGCGCCAGCAGCGTAAAGCGGGGATGGTCCTATAATTCACCCCTCCACTTT.

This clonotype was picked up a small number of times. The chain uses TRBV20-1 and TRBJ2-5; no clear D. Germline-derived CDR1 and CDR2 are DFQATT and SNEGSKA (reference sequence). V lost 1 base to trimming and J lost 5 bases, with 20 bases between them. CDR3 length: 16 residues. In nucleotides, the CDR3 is TGCAGTGCTAGAGCCCCCGTGGGGATCTACCGGGAGACCCAGTACTTC. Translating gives CSARAPVGIYRETQYF.

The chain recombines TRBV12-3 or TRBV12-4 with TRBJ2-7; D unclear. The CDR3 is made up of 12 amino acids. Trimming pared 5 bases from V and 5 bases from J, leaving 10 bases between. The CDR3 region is CASSGYGDEQYF. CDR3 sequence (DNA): TGTGCCAGCAGTGGTTATGGGGACGAGCAGTACTTC.

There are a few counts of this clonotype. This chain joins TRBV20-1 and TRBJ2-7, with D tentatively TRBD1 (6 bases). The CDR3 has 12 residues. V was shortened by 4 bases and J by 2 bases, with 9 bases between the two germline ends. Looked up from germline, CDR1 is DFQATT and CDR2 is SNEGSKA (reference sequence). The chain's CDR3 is CSATDSTYEQYF. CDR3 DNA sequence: TGCAGTGCTACGGACAGTACCTACGAGCAGTACTTC.

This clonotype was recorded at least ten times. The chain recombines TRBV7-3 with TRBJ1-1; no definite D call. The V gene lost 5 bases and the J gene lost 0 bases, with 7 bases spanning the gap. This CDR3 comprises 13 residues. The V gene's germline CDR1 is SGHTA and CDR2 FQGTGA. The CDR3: CASSAYLNTEAFF. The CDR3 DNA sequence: TGTGCCAGCAGCGCCTACTTGAACACTGAAGCTTTCTTT.

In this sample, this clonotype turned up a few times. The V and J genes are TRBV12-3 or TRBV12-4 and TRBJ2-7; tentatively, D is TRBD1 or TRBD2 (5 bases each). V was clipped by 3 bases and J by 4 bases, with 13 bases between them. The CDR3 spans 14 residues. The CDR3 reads CASSFALEGYEQYF. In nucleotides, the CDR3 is TGTGCCAGCAGTTTCGCTCTAGAGGGGTACGAGCAGTACTTC.

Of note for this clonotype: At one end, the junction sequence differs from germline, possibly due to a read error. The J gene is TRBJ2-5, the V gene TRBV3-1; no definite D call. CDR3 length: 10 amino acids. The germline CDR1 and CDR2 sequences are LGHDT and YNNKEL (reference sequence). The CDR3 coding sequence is TGTGCCAGCGGCCAAGATTCCCAGTACTTC. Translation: CASGQDSQYF.

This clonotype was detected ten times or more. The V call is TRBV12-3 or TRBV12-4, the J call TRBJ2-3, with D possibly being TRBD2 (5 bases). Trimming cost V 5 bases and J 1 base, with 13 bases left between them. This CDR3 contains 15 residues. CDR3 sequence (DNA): TGTGCCAGCAGTCCCGATAGCGTTCGCACAGATACGCAGTATTTT. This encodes CASSPDSVRTDTQYF.

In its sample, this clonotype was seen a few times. CDR3: CASSYSSGTGNEKLFF. The CDR3 nucleotides read TGTGCCAGCAGTTACTCGTCCGGGACAGGGAATGAAAAACTGTTTTTT. The genes are TRBV6-5 and TRBJ1-4, with TRBD1 identical over 9 bases. Per germline, CDR1 MNHEY and CDR2 SVGAGI. V trimming: 0 bases; J trimming: 5 bases; junction bases outside the gene matches: 4. The CDR3 has 16 amino acids.

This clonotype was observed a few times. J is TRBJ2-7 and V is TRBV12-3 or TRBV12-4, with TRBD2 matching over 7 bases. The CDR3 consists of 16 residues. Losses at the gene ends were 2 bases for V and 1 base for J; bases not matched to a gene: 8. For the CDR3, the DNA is TGTGCCAGCAGTTTATCCACGGGGGGAAATTCCTACGAGCAGTACTTC. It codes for CASSLSTGGNSYEQYF.

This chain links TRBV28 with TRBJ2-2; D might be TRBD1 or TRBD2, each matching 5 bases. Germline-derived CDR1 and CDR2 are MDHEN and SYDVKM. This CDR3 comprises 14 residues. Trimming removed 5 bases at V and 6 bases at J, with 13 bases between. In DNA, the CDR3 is TGTGCCAGCAGTATGCTCCGGGGACCCGGGGAGCTGTTTTTT. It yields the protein CASSMLRGPGELFF.

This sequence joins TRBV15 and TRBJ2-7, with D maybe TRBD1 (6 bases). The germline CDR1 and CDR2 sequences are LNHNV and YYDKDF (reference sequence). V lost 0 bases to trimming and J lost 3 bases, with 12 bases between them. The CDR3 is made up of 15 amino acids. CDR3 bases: TGTGCCACCAGCAGAGATGGGCAGGGGTTCTACGAGCAGTACTTC. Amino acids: CATSRDGQGFYEQYF.

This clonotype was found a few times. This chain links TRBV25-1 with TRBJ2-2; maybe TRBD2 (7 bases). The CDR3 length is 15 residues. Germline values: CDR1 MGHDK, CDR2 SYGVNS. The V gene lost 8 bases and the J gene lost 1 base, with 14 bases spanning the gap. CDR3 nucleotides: TGTGCCAGCTGGGGGGGGCGACTGAACACCGGGGAGCTGTTTTTT. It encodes CASWGGRLNTGELFF.